What follows are 29 T cell receptor beta chains derived from one specimen sequenced in a study of OX40 agonist ivuxolimab in advanced cancers. Measured with immunoSEQ multiplex PCR; TCRdb has only the in-frame clones, and not every one. Here the sample spans 24,000 or so clones, 85% to 90% being singletons. This specimen consisted of CD4+ or CD8+ T cells sorted from blood, obtained in a trial of the OX40 agonist ivuxolimab. These receptor sequences come from an adult with an advanced solid tumor such as melanoma, head and neck, liver or kidney cancer.

This rearrangement joins TRBV5-1 to TRBJ2-1; 7 bases align to TRBD2. The germline gives CDR1 SGHRS, CDR2 YFSETQ. After removal of 4 bases from V and 3 bases from J, the junction contained 7 bases not matched to a gene. This CDR3 contains 15 residues. The CDR3 sequence is CASSRGSADYNEQFF. The CDR3 DNA reads TGCGCCAGCAGCCGCGGGAGTGCGGACTACAATGAGCAGTTCTTC.

The rearrangement joins TRBV30 to TRBJ2-1, with 10 bases fitting TRBD1. The CDR3 consists of 13 residues. V was clipped by 8 bases and J by 7 bases; unmatched bases: 8. The germline V gene encodes CDR1 GTSNPN and CDR2 SVGIG (reference sequence). CDR3 loop: CARDRGQRNEQFF. The DNA of the CDR3 is TGTGCCAGAGACAGGGGGCAAAGGAATGAGCAGTTCTTC.

This clone occurred a few times. The chain recombines TRBV19 with TRBJ1-5; D ambiguous. This CDR3 contains 14 residues. V was trimmed by 4 bases and J by 1 base, leaving 8 bases between them. Germline V gene lookup returns CDR1 LNHDA and CDR2 SQIVND (reference sequence). The CDR3 sequence is CASSTRASNQPQHF. The CDR3, as DNA: TGTGCCAGTAGTACTAGGGCGAGCAATCAGCCCCAGCATTTT.

This chain's CDR3 is CASSLSGTLAPNSGANVLTF. The CDR3 DNA is TGTGCCAGCAGTTTGTCCGGGACACTCGCCCCCAACTCTGGGGCCAACGTCCTGACTTTC. The chain combines TRBV27 with TRBJ2-6, with D possibly matching TRBD1 (6 bases). This CDR3 comprises 20 residues. Germline V lookup: CDR1 MNHEY, CDR2 SMNVEV (reference sequence). V lost 3 bases and J lost 0, with 21 bases in between.

The genes are TRBV29-1 and TRBJ1-4, with 10 bases aligning to TRBD1. J gave up 8 bases and V 7 bases, and 13 bases lay outside the gene matches. Germline V CDR1 and CDR2: SQVTM, ANQGSEA. This CDR3 is 15 amino acids long. The CDR3 loop is CSARQGASVGEKLFF. CDR3 coding DNA: TGCAGCGCGAGACAGGGGGCTAGCGTTGGAGAAAAACTGTTTTTT.

The V call is TRBV7-2, the J call TRBJ1-4; D might be TRBD1 (6 bases). The germline V and J ends were trimmed by 1 base and 0 bases, with 15 bases remaining between them. Germline CDR1 reads SGHTA; CDR2 reads FQGNSA. This CDR3 spans 18 amino acids. CDR3 residues: CASSLGPGHSATNEKLFF. In DNA, the CDR3 is TGTGCCAGCAGCTTAGGACCGGGACACTCTGCAACTAATGAAAAACTGTTTTTT. The whole variable domain, remainder taken from reference TRBV7-2 and TRBJ1-4, is GAGVSQSPSNKVTEKGKDVELRCDPISGHTALYWYRQSLGQGLEFLIYFQGNSAPDKSGLPSDRFSAERTGGSVSTLTIQRTQQEDSAVYLCASSLGPGHSATNEKLFFGSGTQLSVL.

The J gene is TRBJ1-5, the V gene TRBV4-3, with D unclear. The V end was cut by 0 bases, the J end by 1 base, with 13 bases between. The germline CDR1 and CDR2 sequences are LGHNA and YSLEER. The CDR3 consists of 17 residues. The CDR3 coding sequence is TGCGCCAGCAGCCAAGATATTTCAACGACAAGCAATCAGCCCCAGCATTTT. It encodes CASSQDISTTSNQPQHF.

The chain has TRBV9 and TRBJ2-3, with D possibly TRBD2 on 5 matching bases. Germline CDR1 reads SGDLS; CDR2 reads YYNGEE. There are 14 residues in the CDR3. Trimming removed 0 bases from V and 4 bases from J, with 9 bases in between. CDR3: CASSVGGSPDTQYF. The CDR3 bases are TGTGCCAGCAGCGTAGGTGGGAGTCCAGATACGCAGTATTTT.

This chain links TRBV27 with TRBJ2-5; 7 nucleotides line up with TRBD2. With the DNA end fitting TRBJ2-7 better, the J assignment may be wrong. Per the germline V gene, CDR1 is MNHEY and CDR2 is SMNVEV (reference sequence). The CDR3 is 15 residues long. The CDR3, as DNA: TGTGCCAGCAGTTTAAGCTGGGGGGGATCCTACGAGCAGTACTTC. Its protein is CASSLSWGGSYEQYF.

To note about this clone: This specimen includes other DNA sequences encoding the same CDR3. The chain joins TRBV19 to TRBJ2-7; D is perhaps TRBD2 (5 bases). The CDR3 consists of 14 residues. The V end was cut by 3 bases, the J end by 2 bases, with 11 bases between. Germline CDR1 is LNHDA and CDR2 is SQIVND (reference sequence). As DNA, the CDR3 is TGTGCCAGTAGTATGGGTGGGAGTGCCTACGAGCAGTACTTC. It is translated as CASSMGGSAYEQYF.

This chain connects TRBV12-2 to TRBJ1-3; TRBD1, the D gene given by the table, was not confirmed from the DNA. TRBV12-2 is tagged as a pseudogene. This CDR3 contains 15 residues. This CDR3 reads CASRNRDSSGNTIYF. The DNA for the CDR3 is TGTGCAAGTCGCAACCGGGACAGCTCTGGAAACACCATATATTTT.

This clone was picked up one time. V is TRBV7-7 and J is TRBJ2-7; TRBD1 matches at 9 bases. CDR3 length: 15 residues. Germline loops: CDR1 SSHAT, CDR2 FNYEAQ (reference sequence). This chain's CDR3 is CASALSGTGTDEQYF. The CDR3 coding sequence is TGTGCTAGCGCACTATCCGGGACAGGGACAGACGAGCAGTACTTC.

This chain links TRBV29-1 with TRBJ2-5; the D call may be TRBD1 or TRBD2 (5 bases each). The V gene lost 4 bases and the J gene lost 2 bases, with 17 bases spanning the gap. Germline CDR1 reads SQVTM; CDR2 reads ANQGSEA. The CDR3 totals 15 residues. DNA for the CDR3: TGCAGCGTTGTTCACCCGACGGGGCTACAAGAGACCCAGTACTTC. Protein: CSVVHPTGLQETQYF.

V usage is TRBV2 and J usage is TRBJ1-4; D might be TRBD1 (6 bases). With 6 bases removed from V and 7 bases from J, the gap between germline ends came to 6 bases. This CDR3 comprises 11 residues. From germline, CDR1 is SNHLY and CDR2 FYNNEI. CDR3 sequence reads: CASRDSEKLFF. CDR3 bases: TGTGCCAGCAGGGACAGTGAAAAACTGTTTTTT.

This clone was observed a single time. This rearrangement joins TRBV5-5 to TRBJ2-7; D perhaps matches TRBD2 (5 bases). This CDR3 is built from 15 residues. Per the germline V gene, CDR1 is SGHKS and CDR2 is YYEKEE (reference sequence). The V end lost 0 bases, the J end lost 1 base, and 11 bases lay between the germline ends. The DNA for the CDR3 is TGTGCCAGCAGCTTGGTAGCGTCAACATCCTACGAGCAGTACTTC. This encodes CASSLVASTSYEQYF.

The chain recombines TRBV6-1 with TRBJ1-5; D unclear. The CDR3 contains 13 residues. V shed 7 bases and J shed 3 bases, with 10 bases lying between them. Looked up from germline, CDR1 is MNHNS and CDR2 is SASEGT. The CDR3 nucleotides read TGTGCCAGCACCCCCCAGCCCAATCAGCCCCAGCATTTT. Protein product: CASTPQPNQPQHF.

This chain connects TRBV18 to TRBJ2-4; D is ambiguous. V was pared by 6 bases and J by 2 bases, with 14 bases between. The CDR3 runs to 15 residues. Germline loops: CDR1 KGHSH, CDR2 LQKENI. The CDR3 region has the DNA TGTGCCAGCTCTCTCGGGTCTTCTCCCAAAAACATTCAGTACTTC. Residues: CASSLGSSPKNIQYF.

This chain uses TRBV5-5 with TRBJ1-6; no firm D call. The CDR3 length is 14 residues. The V and J ends lost 1 base and 7 bases respectively, with 9 bases between them. CDR1 and CDR2 from the germline V gene are SGHKS and YYEKEE (reference sequence). CDR3 in DNA: TGTGCCAGCAGCTTGCCCCGCTCCAATTCACCCCTCCACTTT. Its translation: CASSLPRSNSPLHF.

J is TRBJ1-4 and V is TRBV5-4; maybe TRBD1 (5 bases). The V end lost 4 bases, the J end lost 7 bases, and 20 bases lay between the germline ends. The germline V gene encodes CDR1 SGHNT and CDR2 YYREEE (reference sequence). The CDR3 contains 16 residues. CDR3 sequence (DNA): TGTGCCAGCAGCAAAAAATTTACAGGACCCACTGAAAAACTGTTTTTT. Protein sequence: CASSKKFTGPTEKLFF. Combining the CDR3 with reference TRBV5-4 and TRBJ1-4 gives the whole variable domain ETGVTQSPTHLIKTRGQQVTLRCSSQSGHNTVSWYQQALGQGPQFIFQYYREEENGRGNFPPRFSGLQFPNYSSELNVNALELDDSALYLCASSKKFTGPTEKLFFGSGTQLSVL.

The gene calls are TRBV5-6 and TRBJ2-7; tentative D call: TRBD1 (5 bases). Trimming shortened V by 2 bases and J by 3 bases, and 12 bases separated the two germline ends. CDR3 length equals 14 residues. CDR1 is SGHDT and CDR2 is YYEEEE in the germline V gene. CDR3 DNA sequence: TGTGCCAGCAGCTTCCGGCAGGGCGACTACGAGCAGTACTTC. The encoded protein is CASSFRQGDYEQYF.

The rearrangement uses TRBV7-2 and TRBJ2-2; D tentatively fits TRBD1 or TRBD2 (5 bases each). V lost 2 bases and J lost 1, with 11 bases in between. Germline V gene sequence: CDR1 SGHTA, CDR2 FQGNSA. The CDR3 consists of 16 residues. CDR3 residues: CASSLLGTGNTGELFF. The CDR3 DNA reads TGTGCCAGCAGCTTATTAGGGACGGGGAACACCGGGGAGCTGTTTTTT.

V usage is TRBV5-1 and J usage is TRBJ2-2, with D possibly being TRBD1 or TRBD2 (5 bases each). This CDR3 is built from 14 residues. The ends were cut back, 3 bases at V and 1 base at J, with 7 bases in the middle. The germline gives CDR1 SGHRS, CDR2 YFSETQ. CDR3 in DNA: TGCGCCAGCAGCTGGGACGGGAACACCGGGGAGCTGTTTTTT. Translating it yields CASSWDGNTGELFF.

The chain joins TRBV18 to TRBJ1-1, with 11 bases matching TRBD1. From germline, CDR1 is KGHSH and CDR2 LQKENI. The junction had 11 bases not matched to a gene; V was cut back by 2 bases and J by 3 bases. The length of the CDR3 is 18 residues. This CDR3 reads CASSPDKDRGPEYTEAFF. The CDR3 region has the DNA TGTGCCAGCTCACCAGATAAGGACAGGGGGCCGGAGTACACTGAAGCTTTCTTT.

V is TRBV7-2 and J is TRBJ2-1; D perhaps matches TRBD2 (6 bases). CDR3 size: 15 residues. The V end lost 5 bases, the J end lost 0 bases, and 11 bases lay between the germline ends. Germline values: CDR1 SGHTA, CDR2 FQGNSA. The CDR3, as DNA: TGTGCCAGCAGCGAGACTAGATCCTCCTACAATGAGCAGTTCTTC. Amino acids: CASSETRSSYNEQFF.

V gene TRBV29-1 combines with J gene TRBJ2-1, with TRBD2 identical over 7 bases. Germline lookup yields CDR1 SQVTM and CDR2 ANQGSEA. The CDR3 is made up of 10 amino acids. CDR3: CTGGSHEQFF. CDR3 nucleotides: TGCACCGGGGGGAGTCATGAGCAGTTCTTC.

The chain has TRBV7-9 and TRBJ1-6, with a weak D call TRBD1 (6 bases). Per germline, CDR1 SEHNR and CDR2 FQNEAQ (reference sequence). The CDR3 sequence is 13 residues long. Between the trimmed V and J ends, which lost 5 bases and 8 bases, there was a span of 10 bases. CDR3 amino acids: CASSPGTYSPLHF. In DNA form, the CDR3 reads TGTGCCAGCAGCCCCGGGACATATTCACCCCTCCACTTT.

The rearrangement joins TRBV5-5 to TRBJ1-6; D uncertain. The V end was cut by 3 bases, the J end by 6 bases, with 10 bases between. The CDR3 length is 14 residues. Germline CDR1 SGHKS, CDR2 YYEKEE (reference sequence). The CDR3 reads CASSWRSSNSPLHF. As DNA, the CDR3 is TGTGCCAGCAGCTGGAGGAGCTCTAATTCACCCCTCCACTTT. Together with reference TRBV5-5 and TRBJ1-6, the CDR3 gives the full variable domain: DAGVTQSPTHLIKTRGQQVTLRCSPISGHKSVSWYQQVLGQGPQFIFQYYEKEERGRGNFPDRFSARQFPNYSSELNVNALLLGDSALYLCASSWRSSNSPLHFGNGTRLTVT.

Of note for this clone: This same CDR3 is encoded by further DNA sequences in the sample. CDR3 sequence (DNA): TGTGCCAGCAGCGTAGAGGGTGACTCTGGAAACACCATATATTTT. Its translation: CASSVEGDSGNTIYF. The chain joins TRBV9 to TRBJ1-3; no reliable D call. Germline CDR1 and CDR2: SGDLS and YYNGEE. The CDR3 sequence is 15 residues long. V was pared by 0 bases and J by 0 bases, with 7 bases between.

The chain combines TRBV19 with TRBJ1-2; D perhaps matches TRBD1 (5 bases). This CDR3 region has 13 residues. Germline CDR1 LNHDA, CDR2 SQIVND (reference sequence). The V and J ends lost 7 bases and 4 bases respectively, with 13 bases between them. CDR3 residues: CASTIGGPYGYTF. The CDR3 DNA sequence: TGTGCCAGTACAATCGGGGGTCCCTATGGCTACACCTTC.